Each of the 18 T cell receptor beta chains below was sequenced from the same sample in a study of blood T cell repertoires in COVID-19. This table comes from immunoSEQ multiplex PCR, and its TCRdb copy is limited to in-frame clones, with some not included. The data contain under 300,000 clones, around 90% of them singletons. Sequenced sample: peripheral blood. Source of these receptors: a man in his forties or fifties with acute or convalescent COVID-19.

In this sample, this clone turned up once. The chain uses TRBV5-5 and TRBJ2-2, with 7 bases identical to TRBD1. Germline V CDR1 and CDR2: SGHKS, YYEKEE (reference sequence). V gave up 7 bases and J gave up 1 base; unmatched junction bases: 7. The CDR3 consists of 15 residues. CDR3 sequence (DNA): TGTGCCAGCGTAGACAGGGCCAGGAACACCGGGGAGCTGTTTTTT. It translates to CASVDRARNTGELFF.

The chain couples TRBV7-2 to TRBJ2-5; D is perhaps TRBD1 (6 bases). CDR3 length equals 14 residues. The ends were cut back, 2 bases at V and 4 bases at J, with 11 bases in the middle. Germline CDR1 is SGHTA and CDR2 is FQGNSA. CDR3 nucleotide sequence: TGTGCCAGCAGCTTACAGGCACAGGGAGAGACCCAGTACTTC. Amino acids: CASSLQAQGETQYF.

The V gene is TRBV14, the J gene TRBJ1-4; 8 bases map to TRBD1. V lost 1 base to trimming and J lost 8 bases; unmatched junction nucleotides: 3. This CDR3 spans 14 amino acids. Germline lookup yields CDR1 SGHDN and CDR2 FVKESK. CDR3 nucleotides: TGTGCCAGCAGCCAAGGACAGGGGCTGGAAAAACTGTTTTTT. Translated: CASSQGQGLEKLFF.

This chain's CDR3 is CAWSLTRAREQFF. The CDR3 DNA reads as TGTGCCTGGAGCTTAACCCGAGCCCGGGAGCAGTTCTTC. This sequence joins TRBV30 and TRBJ2-1, with unresolved D. Germline values: CDR1 GTSNPN, CDR2 SVGIG (reference sequence). Trimming left V 3 bases short and J 10 bases short, with 16 bases between. The CDR3 covers 13 residues.

The chain's CDR3 is CASAIGTASGNTIYF. The CDR3 DNA follows: TGCGCCAGCGCTATCGGGACAGCCTCTGGAAACACCATATATTTT. The V and J genes are TRBV5-1 and TRBJ1-3; TRBD1 matches at 7 bases. The junction had 7 bases not matched to a gene; V was cut back by 7 bases and J by 0 bases. Germline CDR1 is SGHRS and CDR2 is YFSETQ. CDR3 length: 15 residues. Supplemented by reference TRBV5-1 and TRBJ1-3, the full variable domain reads KAGVTQTPRYLIKTRGQQVTLSCSPISGHRSVSWYQQTPGQGLQFLFEYFSETQRNKGNFPGRFSGRQFSNSRSEMNVSTLELGDSALYLCASAIGTASGNTIYFGEGSWLTVV.

In its sample, this clone was seen once. The rearrangement links TRBV18 to TRBJ2-1; 16 bases map to TRBD2. The CDR3 is 16 residues long. V was pared by 2 bases and J by 6 bases, with 1 base of the junction left unmatched. Germline CDR1 reads KGHSH; CDR2 reads LQKENI. CDR3 nucleotide sequence: TGTGCCAGCTCACCAGGGACTAGCGGGGGGGCCAATGAGCAGTTCTTC. Its protein product is CASSPGTSGGANEQFF.

This clone was counted a few times. The chain has TRBV4-1 and TRBJ1-4; 8 bases align to TRBD1. The CDR3 spans 16 residues. CDR1 and CDR2 (germline): MGHRA, YSYEKL. V trimming: 2 bases; J trimming: 4 bases; junction bases outside the gene matches: 6. Here the CDR3 DNA reads TGCGCCAGCAGCCAACCCTACAGGGGGAGTAATGAAAAACTGTTTTTT. As protein: CASSQPYRGSNEKLFF.

J is TRBJ1-1 and V is TRBV7-9; D is ambiguous. This CDR3 has 14 amino acids. The V end lost 5 bases, the J end lost 0 bases, and 10 bases lay between the germline ends. CDR1 is SEHNR and CDR2 is FQNEAQ in the germline V gene (reference sequence). CDR3 sequence (DNA): TGTGCCAGCAGCGTCACTACCCTGAACACTGAAGCTTTCTTT. Protein sequence: CASSVTTLNTEAFF.

The chain employs TRBV19 and TRBJ1-2, with TRBD1 as a possible D gene (6 bases). Germline V lookup: CDR1 LNHDA, CDR2 SQIVND (reference sequence). The CDR3 totals 15 residues. Trimming removed 1 base from V and 4 bases from J, with 13 bases in between. The CDR3: CASSIGGRGGYGYTF. CDR3 DNA: TGTGCCAGTAGTATAGGGGGACGAGGGGGCTATGGCTACACCTTC.

As DNA, the CDR3 is TGTGCCAGCAGTCGACCCCTGGGCCACAATGAGCAGTTCTTC. This sequence encodes CASSRPLGHNEQFF. The V gene is TRBV25-1, the J gene TRBJ2-1; D gene uncertain. Trimming removed 5 bases from V and 5 bases from J, with 13 bases in between. The CDR3 extends over 14 amino acids. CDR1 and CDR2 (germline): MGHDK, SYGVNS.

The chain has TRBV11-2 and TRBJ2-3; D might be TRBD2 (5 bases). The germline gives CDR1 SGHAT, CDR2 FQNNGV. The CDR3 runs 15 residues. Between the trimmed V and J ends, which lost 5 bases and 2 bases, there was a span of 14 bases. CDR3 in amino acids: CASSAWAGHTDTQYF. The CDR3 nucleotides are TGTGCCAGCAGCGCCTGGGCGGGCCACACAGATACGCAGTATTTT.

The chain combines TRBV30 with TRBJ2-1; 8 positions match TRBD2. Unmatched junction bases numbered 2, after V lost 5 bases and J lost 5 bases. CDR3 size: 12 residues. Germline-derived CDR1 and CDR2 are GTSNPN and SVGIG (reference sequence). The CDR3 reads CAWGLAHNEQFF. The CDR3 DNA sequence: TGTGCCTGGGGACTAGCCCACAATGAGCAGTTCTTC.

V and J are TRBV5-1 and TRBJ2-1; TRBD2 aligns across 9 bases. The germline V gene encodes CDR1 SGHRS and CDR2 YFSETQ. V trimming: 4 bases; J trimming: 2 bases; junction bases outside the gene matches: 4. This CDR3 has 15 amino acids. CDR3: CASSPSGGPYNEQFF. The CDR3 nucleotides are TGCGCCAGCAGCCCCAGCGGGGGGCCCTACAATGAGCAGTTCTTC.

The chain couples TRBV19 to TRBJ2-1; TRBD1 matches at 8 bases. V shed 7 bases, J shed 3 bases, and the junction held 5 bases outside the gene matches. In germline, CDR1 is LNHDA, CDR2 SQIVND (reference sequence). The CDR3 extends over 14 amino acids. CDR3 sequence (DNA): TGTGCCAGTACTGTCAGGGGGCGCTACAATGAGCAGTTCTTC. Translated: CASTVRGRYNEQFF.

The chain recombines TRBV2 with TRBJ1-5, with D possibly matching TRBD1 (5 bases). Trimming took off 2 bases at V and 2 bases at J, with 10 bases between the two ends. The CDR3 extends over 15 amino acids. Germline V lookup: CDR1 SNHLY, CDR2 FYNNEI. CDR3 sequence reads: CASSEQGVGNQPQHF. The CDR3 coding sequence is TGTGCCAGCAGTGAACAGGGCGTTGGCAATCAGCCCCAGCATTTT.

The chain carries TRBV5-4 and TRBJ1-1; D is undetermined. From germline, CDR1 is SGHNT and CDR2 YYREEE (reference sequence). The CDR3 covers 15 residues. Trimming removed 4 bases from V and 2 bases from J, with 15 bases in between. In DNA, the CDR3 is TGTGCCAGCAGCACCGCCACGGTTCCCAACACTGAAGCTTTCTTT. Amino acids: CASSTATVPNTEAFF.

The chain uses TRBV7-3 and TRBJ1-1; D perhaps matches TRBD1 (6 bases). Germline-derived CDR1 and CDR2 are SGHTA and FQGTGA. The CDR3 runs to 13 residues. Trimming pared 4 bases from V and 4 bases from J, leaving 10 bases between. This chain's CDR3 is CASSSGVGTEAFF. DNA of the CDR3: TGTGCCAGCAGCTCAGGGGTAGGCACTGAAGCTTTCTTT.

V is TRBV5-5 and J is TRBJ1-1; D is possibly TRBD1 (5 bases). The CDR3 consists of 14 residues. Trimming removed 1 base at V and 3 bases at J, with 10 bases between. Germline V gives CDR1 SGHKS, CDR2 YYEKEE (reference sequence). The CDR3 coding sequence is TGTGCCAGCAGCTTGTGGGGGGATGACACTGAAGCTTTCTTT. Amino acids: CASSLWGDDTEAFF. The entire variable domain, with the rest obtained from reference TRBV5-5 and TRBJ1-1, is as follows: DAGVTQSPTHLIKTRGQQVTLRCSPISGHKSVSWYQQVLGQGPQFIFQYYEKEERGRGNFPDRFSARQFPNYSSELNVNALLLGDSALYLCASSLWGDDTEAFFGQGTRLTVV.